Sequencing of this T cell receptor beta chain was carried out in a study of OX40 agonist ivuxolimab in advanced cancers. Study results and limitations: At 0.1 to 3.0 mg/kg, CD4+ and CD8+ blood T cells expanded clonally by week 6. CD8+ T cells were the subset that, on average, had more expanded clones than CD4+. Relatively little clonal expansion, among the lowest observed, appeared in partial responders at 0.1-3.0 mg/kg.

About this clone itself: Antigen specificity is unknown.

V shed 5 bases and J 0 bases; nucleotides not matched to a gene: 4. Germline CDR1 SGHRS, CDR2 YFSETQ. The CDR3 has 15 amino acids. Profiling relied on immunoSEQ multiplex PCR, and the TCRdb table lists in-frame clones only, not all of them. The sample lists tens of thousands of clones; around 82% were seen once. The chain uses TRBV5-1 and TRBJ2-7; 11 bases are shared with TRBD2. This TCR derives from an adult with an advanced solid tumor such as melanoma, head and neck, liver or kidney cancer. Sequenced here: CD4+ or CD8+ T cells sorted from blood, sampled in a trial of the OX40 agonist ivuxolimab. CDR3 region: CASRQTSGASYEQYF. The CDR3 nucleotides read TGCGCCAGCAGGCAGACTAGCGGGGCCTCCTACGAGCAGTACTTC.